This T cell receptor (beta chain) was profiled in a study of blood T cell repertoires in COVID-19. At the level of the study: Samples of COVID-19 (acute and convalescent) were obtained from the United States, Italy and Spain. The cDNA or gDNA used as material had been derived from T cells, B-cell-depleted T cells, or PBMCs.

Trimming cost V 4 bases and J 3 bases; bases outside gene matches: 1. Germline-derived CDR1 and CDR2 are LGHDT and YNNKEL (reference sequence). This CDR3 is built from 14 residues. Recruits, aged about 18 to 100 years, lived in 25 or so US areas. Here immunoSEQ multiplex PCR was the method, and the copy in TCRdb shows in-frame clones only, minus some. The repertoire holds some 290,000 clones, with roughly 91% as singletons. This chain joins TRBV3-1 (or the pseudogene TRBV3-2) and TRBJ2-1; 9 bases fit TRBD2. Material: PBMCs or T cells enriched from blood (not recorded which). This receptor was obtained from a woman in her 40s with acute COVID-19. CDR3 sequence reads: CASSPTSGYNEQFF. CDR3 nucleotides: TGTGCCAGCAGCCCGACTAGCGGCTACAATGAGCAGTTCTTC.